Following are 27 T cell receptor beta chains from one sample sequenced in a study of blood T cell repertoires in COVID-19. TCRdb's table, derived via immunoSEQ multiplex PCR, lists solely in-frame clones and lacks some. Of 200,000 or so clones in the sample, approximately 80% were seen once. The source material was PBMCs or T cells enriched from blood (not recorded which). The receptors stem from a woman aged 40 to 50 with acute COVID-19.

This clone was counted once. The chain employs TRBV7-3 and TRBJ2-3; perhaps TRBD1 as D (6 bases). The CDR3 extends over 14 amino acids. Trimming stripped 10 bases from V and 0 bases from J, with 14 bases between. Per germline, CDR1 SGHTA and CDR2 FQGTGA. This CDR3 reads CATSRQASTDTQYF. CDR3 bases: TGTGCCACCTCCCGACAGGCCAGCACAGATACGCAGTATTTT.

CDR3: CSVGPRGARETQYF. CDR3 DNA: TGCAGCGTTGGCCCGCGGGGGGCCAGAGAGACCCAGTACTTC. V and J are TRBV29-1 and TRBJ2-5, with 8 bases that match TRBD2. Germline V gene lookup returns CDR1 SQVTM and CDR2 ANQGSEA. The CDR3 is 14 amino acids. The junction had 8 bases not matched to a gene; V was cut back by 4 bases and J by 4 bases. The full variable domain, completed using reference TRBV29-1 and TRBJ2-5, is SAVISQKPSRDICQRGTSLTIQCQVDSQVTMMFWYRQQPGQSLTLIATANQGSEATYESGFVIDKFPISRPNLTFSTLTVSNMSPEDSSIYLCSVGPRGARETQYFGPGTRLLVL.

The J gene is TRBJ1-2, the V gene TRBV28; TRBD1 is a possible D gene (5 bases). Germline CDR1 MDHEN, CDR2 SYDVKM. V gave up 3 bases and J gave up 6 bases, with 14 bases separating them. The CDR3 length is 14 residues. The CDR3 here is CASSFPTGFDGYTF. Here the CDR3 DNA reads TGTGCCAGCAGTTTCCCCACAGGATTTGATGGCTACACCTTC.

J is TRBJ2-2 and V is TRBV5-4; TRBD1 matches 8 bases. The CDR3 runs to 15 residues. In germline, CDR1 is SGHNT, CDR2 YYREEE (reference sequence). V shed 4 bases, J shed 1 base, and the junction held 3 bases outside the gene matches. The CDR3 reads CASSPGGRNTGELFF. In DNA, the CDR3 is TGTGCCAGCAGCCCAGGGGGCCGGAACACCGGGGAGCTGTTTTTT. Complete variable domain (other parts from reference TRBV5-4 and TRBJ2-2): ETGVTQSPTHLIKTRGQQVTLRCSSQSGHNTVSWYQQALGQGPQFIFQYYREEENGRGNFPPRFSGLQFPNYSSELNVNALELDDSALYLCASSPGGRNTGELFFGEGSRLTVL.

DNA for the CDR3: TGCGCCAGCAGTTTCAGCGGAAGCTCCTACAATGAGCAGTTCTTC. Protein product: CASSFSGSSYNEQFF. V usage is TRBV4-1 and J usage is TRBJ2-1; D may be TRBD2 (5 bases). This CDR3 is built from 15 residues. Looked up from germline, CDR1 is MGHRA and CDR2 is YSYEKL. V lost 6 bases and J 0 bases, leaving 12 bases between the germline ends.

This chain connects TRBV6-5 to TRBJ1-1; D possibly corresponds to TRBD1 (5 bases). CDR3 length: 13 residues. With 7 bases removed from V and 3 bases from J, the gap between germline ends came to 12 bases. Germline V CDR1 and CDR2: MNHEY, SVGAGI. Here the CDR3 DNA reads TGTGCCAGCACCGGGCCGGGGGACACTGAAGCTTTCTTT. Its protein is CASTGPGDTEAFF.

The rearrangement links TRBV30 to TRBJ1-5; D possibly corresponds to TRBD1 (5 bases). CDR1 is GTSNPN and CDR2 is SVGIG in the germline V gene (reference sequence). This CDR3 contains 13 residues. V was pared by 1 base and J by 5 bases, with 9 bases between. CDR3 nucleotide sequence: TGTGCCTGGAGTGGGGGGAGGGATCAGCCCCAGCATTTT. This translates into CAWSGGRDQPQHF.

J is TRBJ1-6 and V is TRBV30; 11 bases align to TRBD1. The CDR3 covers 14 residues. CDR1 GTSNPN and CDR2 SVGIG come from the germline V gene (reference sequence). V was clipped by 4 bases and J by 11 bases; unmatched bases: 7. CDR3 sequence: CAWTGTGGKAPLHF. CDR3 nucleotides: TGTGCCTGGACCGGGACAGGGGGTAAAGCACCCCTCCACTTT.

This clone was picked up a small number of times. V gene TRBV28 combines with J gene TRBJ1-1, with D unresolved. Trimming stripped 4 bases from V and 11 bases from J, with 17 bases between. The CDR3 has 13 residues. Germline lookup yields CDR1 MDHEN and CDR2 SYDVKM. DNA of the CDR3: TGTGCCAGCAGTTCTTCCTATTTCCCCAGGGCTTTCTTT. Encoded protein: CASSSSYFPRAFF. The whole variable domain, filled in from reference TRBV28 and TRBJ1-1, reads DVKVTQSSRYLVKRTGEKVFLECVQDMDHENMFWYRQDPGLGLRLIYFSYDVKMKEKGDIPEGYSVSREKKERFSLILESASTNQTSMYLCASSSSYFPRAFFGQGTRLTVV.

This clone turned up a few times. The V gene is TRBV7-9, the J gene TRBJ1-5; perhaps TRBD1 as D (6 bases). The CDR3 covers 16 residues. V lost 3 bases and J 2 bases, leaving 14 bases between the germline ends. CDR1 is SEHNR, CDR2 FQNEAQ, per germline (reference sequence). CDR3 in DNA: TGTGCCAGCAGCTTGCGAGGCCCAGGGGGCAATCAGCCCCAGCATTTT. Translated, it gives CASSLRGPGGNQPQHF.

The rearrangement links TRBV4-1 to TRBJ1-4, with 10 bases matching TRBD1. Germline V gene sequence: CDR1 MGHRA, CDR2 YSYEKL. CDR3 length: 15 amino acids. V was clipped by 4 bases and J by 7 bases; unmatched bases: 6. The CDR3 coding sequence is TGCGCCAGCAGCCTGTCCGGGACAGGGGTTGAAAAACTGTTTTTT. This encodes CASSLSGTGVEKLFF.

The chain links TRBV7-2 to TRBJ1-2; 8 bases agree with TRBD1. Germline CDR1 is SGHTA and CDR2 is FQGNSA. Unmatched junction bases numbered 8, after V lost 4 bases and J lost 7 bases. CDR3 length: 14 amino acids. The CDR3 DNA sequence: TGTGCCAGCAGCTACGGCGGACAGGGTCTTGGCTACACCTTC. It is translated as CASSYGGQGLGYTF.

V and J are TRBV11-2 and TRBJ2-1; the match to TRBD2 covers 8 bases. J gave up 2 bases and V 7 bases, and 16 bases lay outside the gene matches. CDR3 length: 18 residues. Looked up from germline, CDR1 is SGHAT and CDR2 is FQNNGV. Written as DNA, the CDR3 is TGTGCCAGCAACCCCGGGACTCTCGGACTAGCTGCCTACAATGAGCAGTTCTTC. Protein: CASNPGTLGLAAYNEQFF. Based on the CDR3 plus reference TRBV11-2 and TRBJ2-1, the full variable domain is EAGVAQSPRYKIIEKRQSVAFWCNPISGHATLYWYQQILGQGPKLLIQFQNNGVVDDSQLPKDRFSAERLKGVDSTLKIQPAKLEDSAVYLCASNPGTLGLAAYNEQFFGPGTRLTVL.

This chain links TRBV19 with TRBJ1-1; 9 bases agree with TRBD1. Germline loops: CDR1 LNHDA, CDR2 SQIVND (reference sequence). Trimming cost V 5 bases and J 5 bases; bases outside gene matches: 6. The CDR3 has 14 residues. The CDR3 DNA is TGTGCCAGTAGTCTCGGACAGGGGAGGACTGAAGCTTTCTTT. It codes for CASSLGQGRTEAFF.

The J gene is TRBJ2-6, the V gene TRBV30, with 7 bases matching TRBD1. J was trimmed by 16 bases and V by 2 bases; bases with no gene match: 5. CDR3 length: 11 residues. CDR1 GTSNPN and CDR2 SVGIG come from the germline V gene (reference sequence). This CDR3 is CAWSTQDRLTF. In nucleotides, the CDR3 is TGTGCCTGGAGTACCCAGGACAGGCTGACTTTC.

V usage is TRBV11-2 and J usage is TRBJ1-5; D gene unclear. V lost 0 bases to trimming and J lost 7 bases, with 7 bases between them. CDR3 length equals 13 residues. CDR1 is SGHAT, CDR2 FQNNGV, per germline. The CDR3 DNA is TGTGCCAGCAGCTTAGAGAGAAACCAGCCCCAGCATTTT. Protein product: CASSLERNQPQHF. The full variable domain, completed using reference TRBV11-2 and TRBJ1-5, is EAGVAQSPRYKIIEKRQSVAFWCNPISGHATLYWYQQILGQGPKLLIQFQNNGVVDDSQLPKDRFSAERLKGVDSTLKIQPAKLEDSAVYLCASSLERNQPQHFGDGTRLSIL.

The V and J genes are TRBV7-3 and TRBJ2-1; 9 bases map to TRBD2. CDR1 and CDR2 from the germline V gene are SGHTA and FQGTGA. There are 16 residues in the CDR3. Trimming cost V 5 bases and J 6 bases; bases outside gene matches: 11. CDR3 coding DNA: TGTGCCAGCAGCCTACTGGGTAGCGGGAGCTCCAATGAGCAGTTCTTC. Translation: CASSLLGSGSSNEQFF. The whole variable domain, filled in from reference TRBV7-3 and TRBJ2-1, reads GAGVSQTPSNKVTEKGKYVELRCDPISGHTALYWYRQSLGQGPEFLIYFQGTGAADDSGLPNDRFFAVRPEGSVSTLKIQRTERGDSAVYLCASSLLGSGSSNEQFFGPGTRLTVL.

This chain uses TRBV6-5 with TRBJ1-2; 9 bases are shared with TRBD1. The CDR3 covers 13 residues. Trimming took 6 bases from V and 8 from J; bases not matched to a gene: 7. CDR1 is MNHEY, CDR2 SVGAGI, per germline. The CDR3 bases are TGTGCCAGCAGACCCGGGACAGGGAGAGGCTACACCTTC. Its protein product is CASRPGTGRGYTF.

The chain uses TRBV25-1 and TRBJ1-1, with D maybe TRBD1 (6 bases). Germline lookup yields CDR1 MGHDK and CDR2 SYGVNS. The CDR3 has 15 amino acids. V was clipped by 8 bases and J by 0 bases, with 16 bases between them. CDR3 DNA sequence: TGTGCCAGCCGGGACACCCTGGGGATGAACACTGAAGCTTTCTTT. Its protein product is CASRDTLGMNTEAFF.

This chain joins TRBV5-5 and TRBJ1-1, with D unresolved. V was trimmed by 0 bases and J by 3 bases, leaving 6 bases between them. CDR3 length: 13 residues. Germline V gene lookup returns CDR1 SGHKS and CDR2 YYEKEE (reference sequence). The CDR3 sequence is CASSLAGDTEAFF. CDR3 sequence (DNA): TGTGCCAGCAGCTTGGCCGGGGACACTGAAGCTTTCTTT.

CDR3 sequence: CASSPRLAGDNEQFF. The CDR3 DNA is TGTGCCAGCAGCCCCCGGCTAGCGGGGGACAATGAGCAGTTCTTC. The chain joins TRBV9 to TRBJ2-1; 10 positions match TRBD2. The trim removed 4 bases at V and 5 bases at J, leaving 6 bases unmatched. From germline, CDR1 is SGDLS and CDR2 YYNGEE. CDR3 length equals 15 residues.

The rearrangement uses TRBV27 and TRBJ1-5, with 8 bases identical to TRBD1. The germline V gene encodes CDR1 MNHEY and CDR2 SMNVEV (reference sequence). V lost 6 bases and J lost 3; bases outside the gene matches: 7. The CDR3 consists of 15 residues. The CDR3 sequence: CASRRTGGLNQPQHF. Written as DNA, the CDR3 is TGTGCCAGCAGACGCACAGGGGGGCTCAATCAGCCCCAGCATTTT.

The J gene is TRBJ1-1, the V gene TRBV7-2, with D tentatively TRBD1 (6 bases). CDR3 length: 16 amino acids. Germline values: CDR1 SGHTA, CDR2 FQGNSA. Deletions cut 6 bases from V and 0 bases from J, with 17 bases between. The CDR3 bases are TGTGCCAGCAGGAAAGGGGGTCCCTCTATGAACACTGAAGCTTTCTTT. This translates into CASRKGGPSMNTEAFF.

The chain uses TRBV2 and TRBJ2-7; a weak D match, TRBD1 (5 bases). Trimming pared 2 bases from V and 8 bases from J, leaving 13 bases between. Germline V lookup: CDR1 SNHLY, CDR2 FYNNEI. The CDR3 extends over 13 amino acids. CDR3 sequence reads: CASSEQQVKKQYF. The CDR3, as DNA: TGTGCCAGCAGTGAACAACAGGTAAAGAAGCAGTACTTC.

In its sample, this clone was seen a few times. The rearrangement links TRBV5-1 to TRBJ1-5; TRBD1 is a possible D gene (5 bases). V lost 4 bases, J lost 5 bases, and 10 bases lay in between. The germline CDR1 and CDR2 sequences are SGHRS and YFSETQ. This CDR3 is 13 amino acids long. The CDR3 loop is CASSEQGDQPQHF. DNA of the CDR3: TGCGCCAGCAGCGAGCAGGGTGATCAGCCCCAGCATTTT.

The chain carries TRBV3-1 (or the pseudogene TRBV3-2) and TRBJ1-2; 8 nucleotides match TRBD1. CDR1 is LGHDT, CDR2 YNNKEL, per germline (reference sequence). Unmatched junction bases numbered 4, after V lost 3 bases and J lost 4 bases. The CDR3 runs 14 residues. The CDR3 DNA reads TGTGCCAGCAGCCAGGGACAGGTCATCTATGGCTACACCTTC. Translation: CASSQGQVIYGYTF.

The gene calls are TRBV2 and TRBJ1-6; possible D gene TRBD1, 5 bases. This CDR3 comprises 15 residues. Per germline, CDR1 SNHLY and CDR2 FYNNEI. Trimming cost V 2 bases and J 1 base, with 6 bases left between them. The chain's CDR3 is CASSERQSYNSPLHF. DNA of the CDR3: TGTGCCAGCAGTGAAAGACAGTCCTATAATTCACCCCTCCACTTT.